These T cell receptor beta chains were read from a single sample in a study of T cells after yellow fever vaccination. TCRdb re-called the 5' RACE reads through MiXCR, storing one row per CDR3 protein. The sample lists roughly 300,000 distinct CDR3 sequences, around 6.8% occurring once. The material was PBMCs, obtained more than 35 days after the first yellow fever vaccination. The receptors here all came from a man younger than 30 who received the YFV17D yellow fever vaccine. Each CDR3 is given with its conserved first and last residue. The D gene is left open where the match is weak. For some rows the clone size is stated as once, few or many, or as a class when expanded; others skip it.

j_gene	v_gene	abundance	d_gene	CDR3nt	CDR3aa
TRBJ2-7	TRBV6-5	few	-	TGTGCCAGCGCGGACCCCTACGAGCAGTACTTC	CASADPYEQYF
TRBJ1-1	TRBV15	-	-	TGTGCCACCAGCAGAGAGATTGTGGGGGCTGAAGCTTTCTTT	CATSREIVGAEAFF
TRBJ2-4	TRBV5-6	few	-	TGTGCCAGCAGCTTCGCCCCAGGGGGGGTAAACATTCAGTACTTC	CASSFAPGGVNIQYF
TRBJ2-4	TRBV2	-	-	TGTGCCAGCAGAGAAACTCAGGGACAAGATCCCAAAAACATTCAGTACTTC	CASRETQGQDPKNIQYF
TRBJ1-3	TRBV6-5	few	-	TGTGCCAGCAGTTGGCGGGACGGTTCTGGAAACACCATATATTTT	CASSWRDGSGNTIYF
TRBJ1-2	TRBV27	-	-	TGTGCCAGCAGTTACGGGCTGAACTATGGCTACACCTTC	CASSYGLNYGYTF
TRBJ2-5	TRBV12-3/TRBV12-4	few	TRBD2	TGTGCCAGCAGTTTAGACGAAGGAGCGGGGGAAGAGACCCAGTACTTC	CASSLDEGAGEETQYF
TRBJ2-1	TRBV5-4	few	-	TGTGCCAGCAGCTTGGAGGGGCTGCGTAGTGAGCAGTTCTTC	CASSLEGLRSEQFF
TRBJ1-5	TRBV10-3	few	-	TGTGCCATCAGTCAGGGAGGAAGCAATCAGCCCCAGCATTTT	CAISQGGSNQPQHF
TRBJ1-4	TRBV4-1	-	-	TGCGCCAGCAGCCAAGGAGGGCGGGGGCGCGAAAAACTGTTTTTT	CASSQGGRGREKLFF
TRBJ2-5	TRBV5-1	many	TRBD1	TGCGCCAGCAGCTACGGCCAGGGGGCTCGGGAGACCCAGTACTTC	CASSYGQGARETQYF
TRBJ1-2	TRBV9	many	-	TGTGCCAGCAGCGACGGGATTAACTATGGCTACACCTTC	CASSDGINYGYTF
TRBJ2-2	TRBV20-1	few	TRBD2	TGCAGTGCCCCTAGGCCGGGGGGACTCACCGGGGAGCTGTTTTTT	CSAPRPGGLTGELFF
TRBJ2-5	TRBV4-1	many	-	TGCGCCAGCAGCCAAGGAGAGGGAGAGGGACAAGAGACCCAGTACTTC	CASSQGEGEGQETQYF
TRBJ2-1	TRBV5-6	-	-	TGTGCCAGCAGCTCATCCGGGACGACAGGCGAGCAGTTCTTC	CASSSSGTTGEQFF
TRBJ2-2	TRBV7-3	many	-	TGTGCCAGCAACGATAAAGCGGGGGAGCTGTTTTTT	CASNDKAGELFF
TRBJ2-7	TRBV2	many	-	TGTGCCAGCAGTGAAAGGATCTACGAGCAGTACTTC	CASSERIYEQYF
TRBJ2-6	TRBV9	few	-	TGTGCCAGCAGCGTGGGCGGGGTAAGGCTTGGGGCCAACGTCCTGACTTTC	CASSVGGVRLGANVLTF
TRBJ2-7	TRBV29-1	few	TRBD1	TGCAGCGTTGCTGGGACAGGGATCTACGAGCAGTACTTC	CSVAGTGIYEQYF
TRBJ1-1	TRBV12-3/TRBV12-4	many	-	TGTGCCAGCAGTCTAACGTCTTGGGACACTGAAGCTTTCTTT	CASSLTSWDTEAFF
TRBJ1-5	TRBV2	-	-	TGTGCCAGCAGGCAAACAGCCGTCAATCAGCCCCAGCATTTT	CASRQTAVNQPQHF
TRBJ2-1	TRBV18	-	TRBD2	TGTGCCAGCTCACCGACCCGTAGCGGGGTTTCCCTTTCCTACAATGAGCAGTTCTTC	CASSPTRSGVSLSYNEQFF
TRBJ1-2	TRBV4-2	-	-	TGTGCCAGCAGCCAAGATCGGGGGATTAGTGGCTACACCTTC	CASSQDRGISGYTF
TRBJ2-2	TRBV5-1	many	-	TGCGCCAGCAGCTTGAGGGGGTCGAACACCGGGGAGCTGTTTTTT	CASSLRGSNTGELFF
TRBJ2-5	TRBV11-1	-	-	TGTGCCAGCAGCTCAGTGGGTGGGGGGCAAGAAGAGACCCAGTACTTC	CASSSVGGGQEETQYF
TRBJ1-3	TRBV12-3/TRBV12-4	-	TRBD1	TGTGCCAGCAGCCCACAGGGGACGAGTGGAAACACCATATATTTT	CASSPQGTSGNTIYF
TRBJ2-5	TRBV7-8	few	TRBD1	TGTGCCAGCAGAAACAGGGGGCTGGAGACCCAGTACTTC	CASRNRGLETQYF
TRBJ1-2	TRBV7-2	-	-	TGTGCCAGCAGCTTAGAAGCAGAATACTATGGCTACACCTTC	CASSLEAEYYGYTF
TRBJ2-1	TRBV9	-	TRBD2	TGTGCCAGCAGCGAAGCGGGGGCCTCCTACAATGAGCAGTTCTTC	CASSEAGASYNEQFF
TRBJ1-2	TRBV10-1	-	-	TGCGCCAGCAGTCGCGACGGGTTTGGTGGCTACACCTTC	CASSRDGFGGYTF
TRBJ1-4	TRBV29-1	many	-	TGCAGCGTTGAAGCCACCGGGGCAGGTGATGAAAAACTGTTTTTT	CSVEATGAGDEKLFF
TRBJ2-3	TRBV29-1	many	-	TGCAGCTTAACTAGCACAGATACGCAGTATTTT	CSLTSTDTQYF
TRBJ1-2	TRBV7-9	few	TRBD1	TGTGCCAGCAGCCCAGCAGGGGGCCGGCGGTATGGCTACACCTTC	CASSPAGGRRYGYTF
TRBJ2-1	TRBV7-7	-	TRBD1	TGTGCCAGCAGCTTAGGTTGGACAGGATACAATGAGCAGTTCTTC	CASSLGWTGYNEQFF
TRBJ2-7	TRBV7-3	many	TRBD1	TGTGCCAGCAGCTTGAGGACAGGGATAAACTACGAGCAGTACTTC	CASSLRTGINYEQYF
TRBJ2-2	TRBV4-3	few	-	TGCGCCAGCAGCCAAGAACCTTCGGGGACCGGGGAGCTGTTTTTT	CASSQEPSGTGELFF
TRBJ2-6	TRBV18	-	-	TGTGCCAGCTCATCAGGGGATGGGGCCAACGTCCTGACTTTC	CASSSGDGANVLTF
TRBJ1-2	TRBV4-1	few	-	TGCGCCAGCAGCCCGGCCGGAGCTAACTATGGCTACACCTTC	CASSPAGANYGYTF
TRBJ2-7	TRBV7-3	few	-	TGTGCCAGCAGCCTAAGCCGGGGACCGTCCTACGAGCAGTACTTC	CASSLSRGPSYEQYF
TRBJ2-2	TRBV6-1	few	-	TGTGCCAGCAGGGGGACTTACACCGGGGAGCTGTTTTTT	CASRGTYTGELFF
TRBJ2-5	TRBV4-2	-	-	TGTGCCAGCAGCCAAGAACGGTTCCAAGAGACCCAGTACTTC	CASSQERFQETQYF
TRBJ1-4	TRBV27	few	-	TGTGCCACCGGTGTGTTAGGGAATGAAAAACTGTTTTTT	CATGVLGNEKLFF
TRBJ2-7	TRBV5-1	many	-	TGCGCCAGCAGCTCACCCCTGACCTACGAGCAGTACTTC	CASSSPLTYEQYF
TRBJ2-3	TRBV5-1	few	TRBD2	TGCGCCAGCAGATTGGGGGGGTACCCCACAGATACGCAGTATTTT	CASRLGGYPTDTQYF
TRBJ2-5	TRBV7-2	-	TRBD2	TGTGCCAGCAGCTTAGGGCCCCCTTTCGGGGGGTACCAAGAGACCCAGTACTTC	CASSLGPPFGGYQETQYF
TRBJ2-7	TRBV12-3/TRBV12-4	many	TRBD1	TGTGCCAGCAGCACGACAGGGGTCGAGCAGTACTTC	CASSTTGVEQYF
TRBJ2-1	TRBV6-2/TRBV6-3	few	TRBD1	TGTGCCAGCAGTCAACTACGGACAGGGGTCTACAATGAGCAGTTCTTC	CASSQLRTGVYNEQFF
TRBJ1-5	TRBV19	-	-	TGTGCCAGTAGTATCGGTTACCCGGGGCCCCAGCATTTT	CASSIGYPGPQHF